This TCR beta chain stems from a study of blood T cells in healthy people across ages. Then a second PCR, running roughly 7 to 12 cycles, was carried out with a sample-barcoded 5' primer and a J-beta primer mix. TCRdb re-called the 5' RACE reads with MiXCR, one entry per CDR3 protein. Here the sample spans about 770,000 distinct CDR3 sequences, around 45% being singletons. Germline V gene data show CDR1 as SGHDT and CDR2 as YYEEEE. This CDR3 is built from 15 residues. Deletions cut 4 bases from V and 4 bases from J, with 15 bases between. The source material was blood. The J gene is TRBJ2-1, the V gene TRBV5-6; D perhaps matches TRBD2 (5 bases). This receptor was obtained from a man aged 55 to 70 in good health. The CDR3 DNA follows: TGTGCCAGCAGCCCGGACTCAAGAGTATACAATGAGCAGTTCTTC. Protein: CASSPDSRVYNEQFF.